This T cell receptor (beta chain) was observed in a study of post-analysis software for immune sequencing data. Overall study findings and caveats: Significantly lower normalized Chao1 diversity was found in patients with multiple sclerosis relative to controls. With TRBV5-6, TRBV5-1 and TRBV20-1 included, about five TRBV segments were more frequent in patients than in controls.

As concerns this clonotype: Its target is unknown.

The CDR3 length is 12 residues. Trimming pared 2 bases from V and 5 bases from J, leaving 4 bases between. Germline values: CDR1 SGHDT, CDR2 YYEEEE. Included in the TCR beta cDNA libraries were unique molecular identifiers. The authors obtained 500,000 or so cDNA molecules from roughly 1.1 to 9.2 million T cells. A single record per CDR3 protein comes from TCRdb applying MiXCR to the PCR reads. The sample lists 350,000 to 450,000 distinct CDR3 sequences; roughly 38% were seen once. The material sequenced was blood. The TCR was taken from a girl aged 2-10 years with multiple sclerosis. This rearrangement joins TRBV5-6 to TRBJ1-4; D unclear. CDR3 sequence reads: CASSLRNEKLFF. The CDR3, as DNA: TGTGCCAGCAGCTTAAGGAATGAAAAACTGTTTTTT.